Shown below are 27 T cell receptor beta chains from a single sample sequenced in a study of glioma-infiltrating T cells after dendritic cell vaccination. Libraries were prepared by immunoSEQ multiplex PCR; TCRdb keeps only in-frame clonotypes and omits some of them. The profile shows 90,000 or so clones, about 83% of them singletons. Here the sequenced sample was blood, taken before dendritic cell vaccination. These receptors were taken from a human donor with glioblastoma.

The table lists this clone with a count of one. The gene calls are TRBV7-2 and TRBJ2-2; 9 nucleotides align to TRBD2. This CDR3 is built from 18 residues. Germline assignment: CDR1 SGHTA and CDR2 FQGNSA. After removal of 5 bases from V and 2 bases from J, the junction contained 12 bases not matched to a gene. The CDR3 spells CASSLPWSGRRNTGELFF. CDR3 coding DNA: TGTGCCAGCAGCCTCCCTTGGAGCGGGAGGCGAAACACCGGGGAGCTGTTTTTT.

V gene TRBV4-1 combines with J gene TRBJ2-1, with TRBD2 identical over 9 bases. The CDR3 covers 18 residues. Germline V gives CDR1 MGHRA, CDR2 YSYEKL. The V and J ends lost 2 bases and 5 bases, in that order; junction bases with no gene match: 13. The CDR3 DNA sequence: TGCGCCAGCAGCCAACGTTCATCGTCCGCTAGCGGGGACAATGAGCAGTTCTTC. The encoded protein is CASSQRSSSASGDNEQFF.

CDR3 sequence: CASSGSSGRSDTQYF. The CDR3 region has the DNA TGCGCCAGCAGCGGCTCTAGCGGGAGGTCAGATACGCAGTATTTT. The chain links TRBV10-1 to TRBJ2-3; 11 positions match TRBD2. Per germline, CDR1 WNHNN and CDR2 SYGVQD (reference sequence). J was trimmed by 4 bases and V by 6 bases; bases with no gene match: 6. The CDR3 extends over 15 amino acids.

This rearrangement joins TRBV7-9 to TRBJ2-1; TRBD2 matches at 8 bases. Trimming removed 5 bases from V and 5 bases from J; junction bases left unmatched: 8. This CDR3 is built from 15 residues. Germline-derived CDR1 and CDR2 are SEHNR and FQNEAQ (reference sequence). CDR3 protein: CASSPGRGAHNEQFF. In DNA form, the CDR3 reads TGTGCCAGCAGCCCTGGGCGGGGGGCCCACAATGAGCAGTTCTTC.

The chain joins TRBV11-3 to TRBJ2-5; tentative D call: TRBD2 (5 bases). V shed 1 base and J shed 5 bases, with 11 bases lying between them. The CDR3 is made up of 14 amino acids. CDR1 and CDR2 from the germline V gene are SGHNT and YENEEA. DNA of the CDR3: TGTGCCAGCAGCTTAGGAGGGTTCGGGGAGACCCAGTACTTC. Translation: CASSLGGFGETQYF.

The V gene is TRBV25-1, the J gene TRBJ1-1; TRBD1 aligns across 8 bases. Germline trimming cut 8 bases from V and 1 base from J; bases unmatched to any gene: 9. Germline CDR1 MGHDK, CDR2 SYGVNS. This CDR3 region has 15 residues. The CDR3 nucleotides read TGTGCCAGCGCCGACCCTGGGACAGGGAACACTGAAGCTTTCTTT. This translates into CASADPGTGNTEAFF. The full variable domain, with the rest looked up from reference TRBV25-1 and TRBJ1-1, is EADIYQTPRYLVIGTGKKITLECSQTMGHDKMYWYQQDPGMELHLIHYSYGVNSTEKGDLSSESTVSRIRTEHFPLTLESARPSHTSQYLCASADPGTGNTEAFFGQGTRLTVV.

Here the CDR3 reads CSAGTSGWDEQFF. CDR3 coding DNA: TGCAGCGCTGGAACCAGCGGGTGGGATGAGCAGTTCTTC. The chain has TRBV29-1 and TRBJ2-1; maybe TRBD2 (6 bases). The CDR3 contains 13 residues. The germline V gene encodes CDR1 SQVTM and CDR2 ANQGSEA. The V and J ends lost 7 bases and 8 bases respectively, with 18 bases between them.

The CDR3 coding sequence is TGCGCCAGCAGCTTGCGACAGGGCCCCATGAACACTGAAGCTTTCTTT. Its translation is CASSLRQGPMNTEAFF. The V and J genes are TRBV5-1 and TRBJ1-1; 7 bases are a match to TRBD1. The V gene's germline CDR1 is SGHRS and CDR2 YFSETQ. The V gene end was trimmed by 1 base and the J gene end by 0 bases; junction bases not matched to a gene: 6. This CDR3 is 16 amino acids long. Based on the CDR3 plus reference TRBV5-1 and TRBJ1-1, the full variable domain is KAGVTQTPRYLIKTRGQQVTLSCSPISGHRSVSWYQQTPGQGLQFLFEYFSETQRNKGNFPGRFSGRQFSNSRSEMNVSTLELGDSALYLCASSLRQGPMNTEAFFGQGTRLTVV.

V is TRBV13 and J is TRBJ1-3; a weak D match, TRBD1 (5 bases). V lost 6 bases, J lost 2 bases, and 11 bases lay in between. Looked up from germline, CDR1 is PRHDT and CDR2 is FYEKMQ (reference sequence). This CDR3 region has 14 residues. The CDR3 coding sequence is TGTGCCAGCAGGATAGCGGGGGCTGGAAACACCATATATTTT. Translated: CASRIAGAGNTIYF.

This clone was counted between two and nine times. This rearrangement joins TRBV11-2 to TRBJ1-1, with D tentatively TRBD1 (5 bases). From germline, CDR1 is SGHAT and CDR2 FQNNGV. The CDR3 extends over 13 amino acids. Trimming removed 4 bases from V and 3 bases from J, with 9 bases in between. The chain's CDR3 is CASSYEGDTEAFF. As DNA, the CDR3 is TGTGCCAGCAGCTACGAAGGGGACACTGAAGCTTTCTTT.

V gene TRBV29-1 combines with J gene TRBJ2-5, with D possibly being TRBD2 (6 bases). V was pared by 5 bases and J by 4 bases, with 17 bases between. The CDR3 consists of 14 residues. Germline values: CDR1 SQVTM, CDR2 ANQGSEA. The CDR3 loop is CSVSGRTTLETQYF. CDR3 nucleotide sequence: TGCAGCGTTTCCGGACGGACTACACTAGAGACCCAGTACTTC.

V usage is TRBV30 and J usage is TRBJ1-5; the D gene is possibly TRBD1 (5 bases). V dropped 4 bases and J dropped 0 bases, with 19 bases sitting between them. Germline V gene lookup returns CDR1 GTSNPN and CDR2 SVGIG (reference sequence). This CDR3 is built from 17 residues. This chain's CDR3 is CAWTTGTTVYSNQPQHF. Here the CDR3 DNA reads TGTGCCTGGACCACCGGTACGACAGTCTATAGCAATCAGCCCCAGCATTTT.

The chain joins TRBV18 to TRBJ2-7; 9 positions agree with TRBD2. The CDR3 length is 16 residues. Germline CDR1 reads KGHSH; CDR2 reads LQKENI. Trimming removed 6 bases from V and 2 bases from J; junction bases left unmatched: 11. As DNA, the CDR3 is TGTGCCAGCTCGCAGGCGGGAGGGATAACCCCCTACGAGCAGTACTTC. Its protein is CASSQAGGITPYEQYF.

The gene calls are TRBV10-3 and TRBJ2-2, with 9 nucleotides matching TRBD1. Germline CDR1 ENHRY, CDR2 SYGVKD. The CDR3 extends over 15 amino acids. After removal of 7 bases from V and 6 bases from J, the junction contained 9 bases not matched to a gene. CDR3 sequence reads: CAITTGQGGAGELFF. CDR3 nucleotide sequence: TGTGCCATCACCACGGGACAGGGTGGCGCCGGGGAGCTGTTTTTT.

This chain links TRBV27 with TRBJ2-5, with 11 bases matching TRBD2. The CDR3 has 19 residues. Trimming took 8 bases from V and 0 from J; bases not matched to a gene: 17. Germline V gene sequence: CDR1 MNHEY, CDR2 SMNVEV (reference sequence). This CDR3 is CASQSFGPSGGSYQETQYF. As DNA, the CDR3 is TGTGCCAGCCAATCCTTTGGGCCTAGCGGGGGGTCGTACCAAGAGACCCAGTACTTC.

Turning to this clone: Other DNA sequences from this sample encode an identical CDR3 as well. This rearrangement joins TRBV5-4 to TRBJ2-1, with 12 bases identical to TRBD2. Unmatched junction bases numbered 4, after V lost 4 bases and J lost 5 bases. The CDR3 spans 15 residues. Germline V CDR1 and CDR2: SGHNT, YYREEE (reference sequence). In DNA form, the CDR3 reads TGTGCCAGCAGCCCACGACTAGCGGGGGACAATGAGCAGTTCTTC. It encodes CASSPRLAGDNEQFF.

The V and J genes are TRBV11-3 and TRBJ1-2, with D tentatively TRBD1 (6 bases). The CDR3 totals 15 residues. The V gene lost 2 bases and the J gene lost 1 base, with 11 bases spanning the gap. Germline CDR1 is SGHNT and CDR2 is YENEEA. CDR3 nucleotides: TGTGCCAGCAGCTTACGGGACACCAATAACTATGGCTACACCTTC. Its translation is CASSLRDTNNYGYTF.

This sequence joins TRBV11-3 and TRBJ2-3, with TRBD2 identical over 11 bases. The length of the CDR3 is 14 residues. The V segment lost 10 bases and the J segment 6 bases; nucleotides outside the gene matches: 9. CDR1 and CDR2 from the germline V gene are SGHNT and YENEEA. The CDR3 nucleotides are TGTGCCACCGGCCCTAGCGGGAGGTATGATACGCAGTATTTT. Translation: CATGPSGRYDTQYF.

The gene calls are TRBV19 and TRBJ2-1, with D maybe TRBD1 (5 bases). This CDR3 comprises 16 residues. V was cut by 6 bases and J by 5 bases, with 20 bases left in between. Germline V CDR1 and CDR2: LNHDA, SQIVND (reference sequence). CDR3 residues: CASSPPGSRANNEQFF. The CDR3 nucleotides read TGTGCCAGTAGCCCACCGGGTTCCAGGGCAAACAATGAGCAGTTCTTC.

This chain uses TRBV28 with TRBJ2-7, with a weak D call TRBD1 (5 bases). Trimming removed 5 bases from V and 0 bases from J, with 14 bases in between. Germline V gene data show CDR1 as MDHEN and CDR2 as SYDVKM. The CDR3 covers 15 residues. CDR3 in amino acids: CASSLTDSSSYEQYF. The CDR3 nucleotides are TGTGCCAGCAGTCTAACCGACAGTAGCTCCTACGAGCAGTACTTC.

This clone showed up just once. The rearrangement links TRBV6-5 to TRBJ1-1; 9 bases fit TRBD1. Losses at the gene ends were 10 bases for V and 5 bases for J; bases not matched to a gene: 8. Per germline, CDR1 MNHEY and CDR2 SVGAGI. The CDR3 covers 13 residues. The CDR3 nucleotides are TGTGCCACCGTACAGGGGGCTCGAACTGAAGCTTTCTTT. As protein: CATVQGARTEAFF.

This chain links TRBV5-6 with TRBJ1-1; no clear D. There are 14 residues in the CDR3. Germline-derived CDR1 and CDR2 are SGHDT and YYEEEE. V lost 0 bases and J 3 bases, leaving 9 bases between the germline ends. In DNA, the CDR3 is TGTGCCAGCAGCTTGGCAGGCGGGGACACTGAAGCTTTCTTT. Residues: CASSLAGGDTEAFF. Combining the CDR3 with reference TRBV5-6 and TRBJ1-1 gives the whole variable domain DAGVTQSPTHLIKTRGQQVTLRCSPKSGHDTVSWYQQALGQGPQFIFQYYEEEERQRGNFPDRFSGHQFPNYSSELNVNALLLGDSALYLCASSLAGGDTEAFFGQGTRLTVV.

About this clone: At one end the junction does not follow the germline gene, possibly because of a read error. This chain joins TRBV6-5 and TRBJ2-7; D perhaps matches TRBD2 (5 bases). The germline V gene has CDR1 MNHEY and CDR2 SVGAGI. The CDR3 runs 12 residues. Written as DNA, the CDR3 is TGTGCCGGCAGCCCCGGAGGCGGCGAGCAGTACTTC. As protein: CAGSPGGGEQYF.

The chain has TRBV19 and TRBJ1-2; TRBD1 agrees at 9 bases. The V segment lost 6 bases and the J segment 1 base; nucleotides outside the gene matches: 6. The CDR3 runs 15 residues. Looked up from germline, CDR1 is LNHDA and CDR2 is SQIVND (reference sequence). CDR3 loop: CASRTGTGNNYGYTF. The CDR3 DNA reads TGTGCCAGTAGAACCGGGACAGGGAATAACTATGGCTACACCTTC.

On this clone: An end of the junction does not agree with germline; a read error may underlie this. This chain uses TRBV7-7 with TRBJ2-3; 10 positions agree with TRBD2. CDR1 SSHAT and CDR2 FNYEAQ come from the germline V gene (reference sequence). This CDR3 comprises 15 residues. The CDR3, as DNA: TGTGCTAGCAGCTTGGGACTAGCGACTGCAGATACGCAGTATTTT. Residues: CASSLGLATADTQYF.

This rearrangement joins TRBV19 to TRBJ1-3; TRBD1 matches at 7 bases. Germline V lookup: CDR1 LNHDA, CDR2 SQIVND (reference sequence). The CDR3 runs to 15 residues. V was clipped by 8 bases and J by 2 bases; unmatched bases: 9. The CDR3 DNA reads as TGTGCCAGTCGGAGCCAGGGGGATACTGGAAACACCATATATTTT. It specifies CASRSQGDTGNTIYF.

The rearrangement uses TRBV28 and TRBJ2-3; 10 bases fit TRBD2. The CDR3 covers 14 residues. J was trimmed by 4 bases and V by 8 bases; bases with no gene match: 6. Germline CDR1 is MDHEN and CDR2 is SYDVKM. The CDR3 region has the DNA TGTGCCAGCCGAGCGGGAGGGGCCCCAGATACGCAGTATTTT. Protein product: CASRAGGAPDTQYF.